Detailed here is one T cell receptor beta chain. Thyroid ultrasound and orbital computed tomography, with clinical symptoms and serum thyroxine and TRAb, informed diagnoses. The data were taken from a study of T cells in Graves' hyperthyroidism and ophthalmopathy. Amplification of TCR beta CDR3 regions was performed using RNA transcripts as template. A first-round RT-PCR of the TCR CDR3 used the HTBI primer set. MiXCR, applied by TCRdb to the multiplex PCR reads, yields one record per CDR3 protein. The sample consists of about 640,000 distinct CDR3 sequences, around 20% of them appearing once. Germline V lookup: CDR1 MNHEY, CDR2 SMNVEV (reference sequence). The V end was cut by 3 bases, the J end by 4 bases, with 11 bases between. The CDR3 totals 14 residues.

This sequence was found in a man aged 30-40 years with Graves' ophthalmopathy. This chain links TRBV27 with TRBJ2-3; D possibly matches TRBD1 or TRBD2 (5 bases each). The source material was blood. This chain's CDR3 is CASSFMGVADTQYF. The CDR3 nucleotides are TGTGCCAGCAGTTTCATGGGGGTGGCAGATACGCAGTATTTT.